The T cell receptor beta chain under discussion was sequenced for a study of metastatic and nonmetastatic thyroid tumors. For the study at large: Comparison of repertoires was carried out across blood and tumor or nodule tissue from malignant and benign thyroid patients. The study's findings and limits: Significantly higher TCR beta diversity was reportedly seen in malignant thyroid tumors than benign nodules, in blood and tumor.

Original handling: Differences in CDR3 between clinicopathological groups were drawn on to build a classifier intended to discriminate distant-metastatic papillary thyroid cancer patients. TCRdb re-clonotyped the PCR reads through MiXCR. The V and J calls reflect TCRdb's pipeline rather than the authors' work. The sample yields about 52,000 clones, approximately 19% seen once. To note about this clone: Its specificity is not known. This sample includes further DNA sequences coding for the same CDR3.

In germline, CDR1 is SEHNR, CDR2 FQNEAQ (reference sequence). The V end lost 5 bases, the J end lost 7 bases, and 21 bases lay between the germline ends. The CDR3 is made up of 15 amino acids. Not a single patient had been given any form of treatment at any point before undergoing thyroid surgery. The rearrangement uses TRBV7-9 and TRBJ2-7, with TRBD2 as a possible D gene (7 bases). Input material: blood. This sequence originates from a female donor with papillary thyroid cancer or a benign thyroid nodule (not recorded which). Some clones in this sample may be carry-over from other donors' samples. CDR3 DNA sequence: TGTGCCAGCAGCCGCCCGACGGGGGGCGTAGGAGAGCAGTACTTC. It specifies CASSRPTGGVGEQYF.